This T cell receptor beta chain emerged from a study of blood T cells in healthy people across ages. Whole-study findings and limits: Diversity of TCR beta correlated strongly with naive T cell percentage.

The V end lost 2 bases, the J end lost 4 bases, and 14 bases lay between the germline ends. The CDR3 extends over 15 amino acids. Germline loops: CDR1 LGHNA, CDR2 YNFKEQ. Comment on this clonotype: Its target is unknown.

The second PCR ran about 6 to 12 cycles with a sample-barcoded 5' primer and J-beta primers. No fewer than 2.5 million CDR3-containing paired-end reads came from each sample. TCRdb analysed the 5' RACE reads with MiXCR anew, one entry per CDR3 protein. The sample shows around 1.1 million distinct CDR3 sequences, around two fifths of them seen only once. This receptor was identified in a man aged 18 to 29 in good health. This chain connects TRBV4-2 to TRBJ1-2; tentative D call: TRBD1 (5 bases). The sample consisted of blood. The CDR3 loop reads CASSQTSGKGYGYTF. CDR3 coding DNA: TGTGCCAGCAGCCAAACTTCAGGGAAGGGCTATGGCTACACCTTC.